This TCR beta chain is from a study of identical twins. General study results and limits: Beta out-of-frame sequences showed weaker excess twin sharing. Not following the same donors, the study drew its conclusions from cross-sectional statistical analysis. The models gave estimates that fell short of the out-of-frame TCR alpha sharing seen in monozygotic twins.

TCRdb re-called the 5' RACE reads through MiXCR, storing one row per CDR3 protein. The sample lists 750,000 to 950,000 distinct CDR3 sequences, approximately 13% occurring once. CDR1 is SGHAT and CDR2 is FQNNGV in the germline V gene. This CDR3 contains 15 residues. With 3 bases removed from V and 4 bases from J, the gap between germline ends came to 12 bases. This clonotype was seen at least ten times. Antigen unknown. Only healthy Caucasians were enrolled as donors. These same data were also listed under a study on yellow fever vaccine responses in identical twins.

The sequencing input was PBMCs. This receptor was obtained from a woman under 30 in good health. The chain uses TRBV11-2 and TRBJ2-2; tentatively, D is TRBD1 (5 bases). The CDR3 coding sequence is TGTGCCAGCAGCTTCAATCAGGGAAGCACCGGGGAGCTGTTTTTT. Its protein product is CASSFNQGSTGELFF.